The sequence of this T cell receptor (beta chain) was determined in a study of tumor-infiltrating lymphocytes in primary liver carcinoma. A primer matching the constant region was used to make TCR beta cDNA from approximately 500 ng of total RNA. Each TCR beta library was derived from three nested multiplex PCR rounds that employed slightly modified ARM-PCR. Two initial PCR rounds of about 10 cycles each paired TRBV1-TRBV30 forward primers with a C-beta reverse primer. TCRdb used MiXCR to reprocess the multiplex PCR reads, holding one entry per CDR3 protein. The table has roughly 23,000 distinct CDR3 sequences, over 65% seen once. The CDR3 totals 14 residues. Germline V gene sequence: CDR1 WSHSY, CDR2 SAAADI. The study co-extracted DNA and RNA from roughly 20-30 mg of unsorted bulk tissue. Concerning this clonotype itself: The junction does not match germline at one end; this may be a read error.

The sample consisted of liver tumor tissue from sampling region 1. Subset described: tumor region T1, superior pole. The chain carries TRBV10-2 and TRBJ1-1; the D gene is possibly TRBD1 (6 bases). The sequence came from a man aged 35-49 years with primary liver carcinoma and hepatitis B virus infection. CDR3 bases: TGCACCTCAAGGGACGGGGGGGCCAACACTGAAGTTTTCTTT. Its protein product is CTSRDGGANTEVFF.